This T cell receptor (beta chain) was identified in a study of blood T cell repertoires in COVID-19. Study context: Samples representing acute and convalescent COVID-19 were sourced from the United States, Italy and Spain. The cDNA or gDNA used as material had been derived from T cells, B-cell-depleted T cells, or PBMCs.

Germline assignment: CDR1 SQVTM and CDR2 ANQGSEA. Losses at the gene ends were 3 bases for V and 4 bases for J; bases not matched to a gene: 2. The CDR3 totals 12 residues. Per the original methods: Reference gene primer amplification gave estimated nucleated cell counts. The protocol was immunoSEQ multiplex PCR, while the TCRdb copy is restricted to in-frame clones and leaves out a portion. The V and J calls and clone size were taken over from that table, and D and trimming were inferred from the DNA. The sample gives around 100,000 clones, around four fifths of which show up once; 13% is in the top ten.

This clonotype was obtained from a man aged 45-60 years with active or convalescent COVID-19. Sequencing input: peripheral blood. V and J are TRBV29-1 and TRBJ2-5, with 7 bases that match TRBD1. Here the CDR3 reads CSVEPGGETQYF. CDR3 DNA sequence: TGCAGCGTTGAGCCAGGGGGAGAGACCCAGTACTTC. Looking up the rest from reference TRBV29-1 and TRBJ2-5 gives the full variable domain: SAVISQKPSRDICQRGTSLTIQCQVDSQVTMMFWYRQQPGQSLTLIATANQGSEATYESGFVIDKFPISRPNLTFSTLTVSNMSPEDSSIYLCSVEPGGETQYFGPGTRLLVL.